These 2 T cell receptor beta chains originate from one sample sequenced in a study of neoadjuvant nivolumab and ipilimumab in lung cancer. Data came from immunoSEQ multiplex PCR; TCRdb stores just in-frame clones and leaves some out. This sample has roughly 7,300 clones, with more than 80% found just once. This sample comprised tumor tissue, obtained after neoadjuvant nivolumab, alone or with ipilimumab, at or shortly before surgery. These receptors all come from an adult with non-small cell lung cancer.

The CDR3 DNA reads as TGCGCCAGCAGCCAGCTCCCCGGGACATTGGGCACTGAAGCTTTCTTT. It translates to CASSQLPGTLGTEAFF. The chain combines TRBV4-1 with TRBJ1-1; D is possibly TRBD1 (6 bases). The CDR3 consists of 16 residues. Germline V CDR1 and CDR2: MGHRA, YSYEKL. V lost 3 bases and J 4 bases, leaving 18 bases between the germline ends.

This rearrangement joins TRBV18 to TRBJ2-3, with 8 bases fitting TRBD2. Germline V gives CDR1 KGHSH, CDR2 LQKENI. This CDR3 is 15 amino acids long. Trimming at V came to 3 bases and at J to 1 base, leaving 3 bases not matched to a gene. The CDR3, as DNA: TGTGCCAGCTCACCCGGGACTAGTGGCACAGATACGCAGTATTTT. Translating it yields CASSPGTSGTDTQYF.